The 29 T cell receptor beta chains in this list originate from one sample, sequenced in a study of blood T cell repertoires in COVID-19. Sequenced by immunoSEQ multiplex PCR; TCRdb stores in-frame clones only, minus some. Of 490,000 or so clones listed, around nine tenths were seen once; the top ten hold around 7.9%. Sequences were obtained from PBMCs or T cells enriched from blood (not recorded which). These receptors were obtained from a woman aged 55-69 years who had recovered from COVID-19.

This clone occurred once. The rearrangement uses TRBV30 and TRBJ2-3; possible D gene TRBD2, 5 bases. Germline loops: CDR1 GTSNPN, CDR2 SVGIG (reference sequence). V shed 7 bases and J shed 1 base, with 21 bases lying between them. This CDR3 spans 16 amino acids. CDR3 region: CASTPGFSYGTDTQYF. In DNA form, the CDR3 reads TGTGCCTCCACCCCGGGATTCTCCTACGGCACAGATACGCAGTATTTT. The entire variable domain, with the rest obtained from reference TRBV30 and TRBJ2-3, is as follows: SQTIHQWPATLVQPVGSPLSLECTVEGTSNPNLYWYRQAAGRGLQLLFYSVGIGQISSEVPQNLSASRPQDRQFILSSKKLLLSDSGFYLCASTPGFSYGTDTQYFGPGTRLTVL.

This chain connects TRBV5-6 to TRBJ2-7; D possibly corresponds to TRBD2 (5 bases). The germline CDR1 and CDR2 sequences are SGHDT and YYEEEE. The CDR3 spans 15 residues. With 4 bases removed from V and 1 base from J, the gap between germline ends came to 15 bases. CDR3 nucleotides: TGTGCCAGCAGCACCCTGACGGAGGCATCCTACGAGCAGTACGTC. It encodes CASSTLTEASYEQYV.

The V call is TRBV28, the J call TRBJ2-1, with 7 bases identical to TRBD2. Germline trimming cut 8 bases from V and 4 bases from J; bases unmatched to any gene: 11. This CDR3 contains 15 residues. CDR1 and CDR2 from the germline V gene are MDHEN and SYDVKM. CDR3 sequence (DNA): TGTGCCAGCCGGGCAGCGGGACTTGGATACAATGAGCAGTTCTTC. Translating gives CASRAAGLGYNEQFF.

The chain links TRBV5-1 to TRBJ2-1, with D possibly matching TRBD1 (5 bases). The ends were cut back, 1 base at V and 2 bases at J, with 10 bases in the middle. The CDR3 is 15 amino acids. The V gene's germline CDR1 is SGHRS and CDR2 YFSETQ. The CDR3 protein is CASSLLQAAYNEQFF. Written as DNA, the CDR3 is TGCGCCAGCAGCTTGTTACAGGCGGCCTACAATGAGCAGTTCTTC.

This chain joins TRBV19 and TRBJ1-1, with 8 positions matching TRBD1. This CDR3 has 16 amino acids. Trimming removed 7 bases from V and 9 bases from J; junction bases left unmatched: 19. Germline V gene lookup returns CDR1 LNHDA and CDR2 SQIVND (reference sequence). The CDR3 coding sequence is TGTGCCAGTAACCCTATCGGGGGAGACAGGGGACGGCAAGCTTTCTTT. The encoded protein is CASNPIGGDRGRQAFF.

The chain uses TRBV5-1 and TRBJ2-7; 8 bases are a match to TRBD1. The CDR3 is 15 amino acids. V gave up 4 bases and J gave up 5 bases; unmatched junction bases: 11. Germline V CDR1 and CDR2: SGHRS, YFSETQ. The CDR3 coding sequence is TGCGCCAGCAGCCTTGCTACCGACAGGGGCGACGAGCAGTACGTC. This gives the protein CASSLATDRGDEQYV.

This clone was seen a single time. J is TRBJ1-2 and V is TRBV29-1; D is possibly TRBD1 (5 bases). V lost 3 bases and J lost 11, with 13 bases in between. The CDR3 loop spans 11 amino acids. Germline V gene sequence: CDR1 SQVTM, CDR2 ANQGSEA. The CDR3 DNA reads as TGCAGCGTTGACCAGGGTCTACGATACACCTTC. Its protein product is CSVDQGLRYTF.

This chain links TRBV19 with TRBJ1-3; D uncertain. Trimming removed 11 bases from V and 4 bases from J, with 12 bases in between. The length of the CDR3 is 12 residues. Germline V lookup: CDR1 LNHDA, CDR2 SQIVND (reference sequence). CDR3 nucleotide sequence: TGTGCCGTAGAGGGTTTGGGAAACACCATATATTTT. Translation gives CAVEGLGNTIYF.

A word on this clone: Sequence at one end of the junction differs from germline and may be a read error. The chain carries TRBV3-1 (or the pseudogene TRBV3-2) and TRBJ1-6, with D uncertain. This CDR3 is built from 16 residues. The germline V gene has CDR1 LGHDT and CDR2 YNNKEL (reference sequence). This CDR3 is CASRQGPGLLNSPLHF. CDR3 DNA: TGTGCCAGCAGGCAAGGCCCAGGACTGCTCAATTCACCCCTCCACTTT.

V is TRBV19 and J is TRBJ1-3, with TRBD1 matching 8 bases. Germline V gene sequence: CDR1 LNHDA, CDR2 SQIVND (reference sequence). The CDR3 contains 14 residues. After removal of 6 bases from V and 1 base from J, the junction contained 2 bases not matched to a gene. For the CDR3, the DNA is TGTGCCAGTAGCACAGGGGGATCTGGAAACACCATATATTTT. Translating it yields CASSTGGSGNTIYF.

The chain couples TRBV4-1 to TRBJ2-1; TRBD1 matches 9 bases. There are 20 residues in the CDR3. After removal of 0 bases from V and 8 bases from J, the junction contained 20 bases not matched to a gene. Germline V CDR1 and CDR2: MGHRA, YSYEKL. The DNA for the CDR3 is TGCGCCAGCAGCCAAGATTTAGGGCCTTATGCGGGGACAGGGTCCCATGAGCAGTTCTTC. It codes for CASSQDLGPYAGTGSHEQFF.

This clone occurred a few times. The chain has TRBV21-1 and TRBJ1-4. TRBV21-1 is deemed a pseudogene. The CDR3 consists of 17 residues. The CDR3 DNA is TGTGCCAGCAGCCTCAAAGTACCTCGGGGGGCTCCGGAAAAACTGTTTTTT. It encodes CASSLKVPRGAPEKLFF.

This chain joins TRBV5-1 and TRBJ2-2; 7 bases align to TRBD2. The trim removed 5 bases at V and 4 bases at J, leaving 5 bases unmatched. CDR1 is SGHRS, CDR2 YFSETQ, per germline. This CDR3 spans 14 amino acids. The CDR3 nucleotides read TGCGCCAGCAGTTCCGGGGGGATCACCGGGGAGCTGTTTTTT. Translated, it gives CASSSGGITGELFF. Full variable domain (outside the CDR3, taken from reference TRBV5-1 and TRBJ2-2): KAGVTQTPRYLIKTRGQQVTLSCSPISGHRSVSWYQQTPGQGLQFLFEYFSETQRNKGNFPGRFSGRQFSNSRSEMNVSTLELGDSALYLCASSSGGITGELFFGEGSRLTVL.

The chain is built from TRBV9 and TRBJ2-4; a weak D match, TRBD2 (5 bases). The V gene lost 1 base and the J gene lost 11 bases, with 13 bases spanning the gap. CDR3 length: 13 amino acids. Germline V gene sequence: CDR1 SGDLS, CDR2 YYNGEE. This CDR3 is CASSVPGMDVQYF. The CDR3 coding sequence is TGTGCCAGCAGCGTACCGGGAATGGACGTTCAGTACTTC. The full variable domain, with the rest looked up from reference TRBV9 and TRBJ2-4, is DSGVTQTPKHLITATGQRVTLRCSPRSGDLSVYWYQQSLDQGLQFLIQYYNGEERAKGNILERFSAQQFPDLHSELNLSSLELGDSALYFCASSVPGMDVQYFGAGTRLSVL.

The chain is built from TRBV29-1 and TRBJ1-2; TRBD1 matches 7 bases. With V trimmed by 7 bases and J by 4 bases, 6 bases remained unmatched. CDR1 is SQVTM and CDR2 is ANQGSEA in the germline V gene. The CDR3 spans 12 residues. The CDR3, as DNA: TGCAGCGCCCAACAGGGGATCTATGGCTACACCTTC. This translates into CSAQQGIYGYTF.

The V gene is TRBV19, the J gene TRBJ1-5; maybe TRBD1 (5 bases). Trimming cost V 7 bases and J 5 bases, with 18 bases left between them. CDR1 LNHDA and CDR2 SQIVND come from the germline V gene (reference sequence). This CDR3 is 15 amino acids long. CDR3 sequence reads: CASKMGPLSYQPQHF. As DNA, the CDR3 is TGTGCCAGTAAAATGGGGCCCTTAAGCTATCAGCCCCAGCATTTT.

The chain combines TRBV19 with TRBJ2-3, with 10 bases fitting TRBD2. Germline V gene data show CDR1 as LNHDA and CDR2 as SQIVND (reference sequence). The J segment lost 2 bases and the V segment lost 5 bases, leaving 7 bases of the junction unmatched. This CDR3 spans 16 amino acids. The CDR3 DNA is TGTGCCAGTAGTCCCGTAGCGGGGGGCATCACAGATACGCAGTATTTT. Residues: CASSPVAGGITDTQYF.

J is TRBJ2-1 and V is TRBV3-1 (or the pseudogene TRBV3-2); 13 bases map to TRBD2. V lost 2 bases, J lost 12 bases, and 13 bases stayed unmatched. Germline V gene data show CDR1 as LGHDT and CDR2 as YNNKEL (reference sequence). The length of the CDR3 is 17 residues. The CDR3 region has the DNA TGTGCCAGCAGCCAAATCGGAGGGACTAGCGGGGCTAAGGTGCAGTTCTTC. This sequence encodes CASSQIGGTSGAKVQFF.

As DNA, the CDR3 is TGTGCCAGTAGTATAACCGGGTGGGATACGCAGTATTTT. Amino acids: CASSITGWDTQYF. This rearrangement joins TRBV19 to TRBJ2-3, with unresolved D. V was cut by 2 bases and J by 6 bases, with 9 bases left in between. Germline assignment: CDR1 LNHDA and CDR2 SQIVND (reference sequence). The length of the CDR3 is 13 residues.

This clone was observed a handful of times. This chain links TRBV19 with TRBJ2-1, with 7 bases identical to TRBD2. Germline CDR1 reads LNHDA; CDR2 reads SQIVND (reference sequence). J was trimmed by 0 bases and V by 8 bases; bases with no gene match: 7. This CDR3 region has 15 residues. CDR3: CASSGAGSSYNEQFF. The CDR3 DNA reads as TGTGCCAGTTCGGGAGCGGGGAGCTCCTACAATGAGCAGTTCTTC.

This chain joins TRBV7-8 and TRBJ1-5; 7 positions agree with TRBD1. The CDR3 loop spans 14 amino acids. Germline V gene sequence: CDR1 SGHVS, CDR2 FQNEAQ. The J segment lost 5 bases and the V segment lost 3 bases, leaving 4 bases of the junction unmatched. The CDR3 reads CASSFRQGDQPQHF. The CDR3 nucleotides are TGTGCCAGCAGCTTCAGACAGGGAGATCAGCCCCAGCATTTT.

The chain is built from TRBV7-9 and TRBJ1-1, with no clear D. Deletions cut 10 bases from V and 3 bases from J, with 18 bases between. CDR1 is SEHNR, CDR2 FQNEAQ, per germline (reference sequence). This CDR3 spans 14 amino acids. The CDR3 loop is CANTTRGEDTEAFF. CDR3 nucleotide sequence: TGTGCCAACACCACGCGGGGAGAGGACACTGAAGCTTTCTTT.

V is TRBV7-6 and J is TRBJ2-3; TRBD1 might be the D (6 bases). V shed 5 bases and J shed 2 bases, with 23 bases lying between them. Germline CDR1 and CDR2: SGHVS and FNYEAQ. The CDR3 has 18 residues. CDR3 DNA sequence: TGTGCCAGCAGCCCGCTCACAGGGACGACGGCACACACAGATACGCAGTATTTT. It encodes CASSPLTGTTAHTDTQYF. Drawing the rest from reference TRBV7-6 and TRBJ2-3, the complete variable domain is GAGVSQSPRYKVTKRGQDVALRCDPISGHVSLYWYRQALGQGPEFLTYFNYEAQQDKSGLPNDRFSAERPEGSISTLTIQRTEQRDSAMYRCASSPLTGTTAHTDTQYFGPGTRLTVL.

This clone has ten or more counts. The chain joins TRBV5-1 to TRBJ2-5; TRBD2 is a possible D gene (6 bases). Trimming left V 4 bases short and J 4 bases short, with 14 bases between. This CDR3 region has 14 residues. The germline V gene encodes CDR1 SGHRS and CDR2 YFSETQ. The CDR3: CASSPGTEGETQYF. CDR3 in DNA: TGCGCCAGCAGCCCCGGGACGGAGGGAGAGACCCAGTACTTC.

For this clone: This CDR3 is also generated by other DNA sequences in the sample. This CDR3 reads CASSYSGGGNQPQHF. CDR3 DNA: TGTGCCAGCAGTTACTCGGGAGGAGGCAATCAGCCCCAGCATTTT. The V call is TRBV6-5, the J call TRBJ1-5; D not certain. Looked up from germline, CDR1 is MNHEY and CDR2 is SVGAGI. The length of the CDR3 is 15 residues. Trimming took 0 bases from V and 2 from J, leaving 8 bases between them.

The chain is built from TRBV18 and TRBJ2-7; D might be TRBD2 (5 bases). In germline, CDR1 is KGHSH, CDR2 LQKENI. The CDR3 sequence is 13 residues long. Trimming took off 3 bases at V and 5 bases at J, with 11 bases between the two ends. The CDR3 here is CASSPPSRDEQYF. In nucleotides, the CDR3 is TGTGCCAGCTCACCGCCTAGCCGGGACGAGCAGTACTTC. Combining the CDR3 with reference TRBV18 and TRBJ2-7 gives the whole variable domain NAGVMQNPRHLVRRRGQEARLRCSPMKGHSHVYWYRQLPEEGLKFMVYLQKENIIDESGMPKERFSAEFPKEGPSILRIQQVVRGDSAAYFCASSPPSRDEQYFGPGTRLTVT.

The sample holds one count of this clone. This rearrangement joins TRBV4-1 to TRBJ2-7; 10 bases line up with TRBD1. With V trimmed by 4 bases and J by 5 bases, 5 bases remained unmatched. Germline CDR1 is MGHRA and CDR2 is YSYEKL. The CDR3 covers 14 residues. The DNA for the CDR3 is TGCGCCAGCAGCCTCTTGGGACAGGGGAACGAGCAGTACTTC. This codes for CASSLLGQGNEQYF.

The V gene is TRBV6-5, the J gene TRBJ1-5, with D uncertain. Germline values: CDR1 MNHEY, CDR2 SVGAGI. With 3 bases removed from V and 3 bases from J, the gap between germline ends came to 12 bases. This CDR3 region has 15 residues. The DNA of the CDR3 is TGTGCCAGCAGTTATTCGGGGAATACCAATCAGCCCCAGCATTTT. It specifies CASSYSGNTNQPQHF.

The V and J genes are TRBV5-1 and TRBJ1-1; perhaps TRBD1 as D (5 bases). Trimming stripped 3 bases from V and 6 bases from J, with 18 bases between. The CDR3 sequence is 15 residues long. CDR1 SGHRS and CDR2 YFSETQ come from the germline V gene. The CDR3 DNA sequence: TGCGCCAGCAGCTGGGGCTTGGAGTGGGGGGCTGAAGCTTTCTTT. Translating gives CASSWGLEWGAEAFF.